This TCR beta chain was profiled in a study of cytomegalovirus exposure and HLA in healthy donors. The PCR had 60 Vbeta and 13 Jbeta primers. Measured with immunoSEQ multiplex PCR; TCRdb has only the in-frame clones, and not every one. Among 83,000 or so clones listed, around 75% were seen once. The sequence derives from a woman in her thirties or forties in good health and CMV-seropositive. Sequencing was performed on PBMCs.

The CDR3 loop is CASSPDSYEAFF. As DNA, the CDR3 is TGTGCCAGCTCACCCGACAGCTACGAGGCTTTCTTT. The chain combines TRBV18 with TRBJ1-1, with TRBD1 as a possible D gene (5 bases). Trimming stripped 3 bases from V and 11 bases from J, with 13 bases between. Germline CDR1 and CDR2: KGHSH and LQKENI. The CDR3 totals 12 residues.